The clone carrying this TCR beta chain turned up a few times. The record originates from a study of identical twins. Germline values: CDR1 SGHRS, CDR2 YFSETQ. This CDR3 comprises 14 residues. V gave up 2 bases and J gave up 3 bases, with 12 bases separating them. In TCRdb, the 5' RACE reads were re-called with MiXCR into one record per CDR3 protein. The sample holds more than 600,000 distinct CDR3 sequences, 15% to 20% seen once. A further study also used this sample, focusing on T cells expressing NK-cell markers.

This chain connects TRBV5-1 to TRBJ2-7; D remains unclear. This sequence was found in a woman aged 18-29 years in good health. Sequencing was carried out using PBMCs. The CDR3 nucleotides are TGCGCCAGCAGCTTTGGGTTCACCCACTACGAGCAGTACTTC. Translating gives CASSFGFTHYEQYF.